This is a list of T cell receptor beta chains from one sample in a study of blood T cell repertoires in COVID-19. Assay: immunoSEQ multiplex PCR; the TCRdb copy retains only in-frame clones and omits some. The sample consists of 300,000 to 450,000 clones, around 85% of them appearing once. Sequenced input: peripheral blood. These receptors originate from a woman under 30 with acute or convalescent COVID-19. Both conserved end residues are part of each CDR3.

J gene	V gene	CDR3 protein
TRBJ1-1	TRBV12-5	CASGPRQGVNTEAFF
TRBJ1-1	TRBV15	CATSREPPGQGAFF
TRBJ2-7	TRBV12-3/TRBV12-4	CASSGDGGEQYF
TRBJ2-7	TRBV7-2	CASSSTRLAVYEQYF
TRBJ2-7	TRBV3-1/TRBV3-2	CASSQSGTGKSGEQYF
TRBJ1-1	TRBV7-9	CASSTLLKTAFF
TRBJ1-5	TRBV7-9	CASSWGQIRNEQPQHF
TRBJ1-5	TRBV24-1	CATSDATGKNQPQHF
TRBJ1-1	TRBV2	CASSGGQGTEAFF
TRBJ1-6	TRBV6-1	CASSEEENSPLHF
TRBJ1-4	TRBV5-1	CASRGTEMVATNEKLFF
TRBJ2-7	TRBV30	CAWRPDRLSYEQYF
TRBJ1-4	TRBV4-1	CASSQDVTATNEKLFF
TRBJ1-1	TRBV13	CASSLSITPGKNTEAFF
TRBJ2-7	TRBV6-5	CASRHRDRFSYEQYF
TRBJ1-4	TRBV9	CASSQGQGDLEKLFF
TRBJ2-2	TRBV9	CASSVGDTAGELFF
TRBJ1-6	TRBV18	CASSETGDYNSPLHF
TRBJ1-1	TRBV28	CASSLTLNTEAFF
TRBJ2-7	TRBV9	CASSVSTGLAYEQYF
TRBJ2-1	TRBV5-1	CASSSRTRSDEQFF
TRBJ1-5	TRBV2	CASSLDRGRNHQPQHF
TRBJ2-6	TRBV5-1	CASSTTGDTGANVLTF
TRBJ1-4	TRBV5-1	CASSLQTGGELFF
TRBJ1-2	TRBV18	CASSPPGDNNLGYTF
TRBJ1-1	TRBV23-1	CASSLCLGASEAFF
TRBJ2-3	TRBV7-9	CASSFKFRREGGDTQYF
TRBJ2-7	TRBV4-1	CASSQGLEAGEQYF
TRBJ1-1	TRBV4-2	CASSRGQGGTEAFF
TRBJ1-4	TRBV6-5	CASNKGGSHEKLFF
TRBJ1-5	TRBV2	CASSELGGRQPQHF
TRBJ2-3	TRBV5-1	CASSLLAGGRTDTQYF
TRBJ1-5	TRBV7-8	CASSLVGQIGNQPQHF
TRBJ2-7	TRBV6-5	CASSVRDNTYEQYF
TRBJ1-1	TRBV7-9	CASSLEGQGNTEAFF
TRBJ1-4	TRBV28	CASSSPFDRGRGEKLFF
TRBJ2-7	TRBV6-1	CASSERESSHEQYF
TRBJ2-7	TRBV7-3	CASSLETGEGYEQYF
TRBJ1-1	TRBV7-8	CASSYVGRTEAFF
TRBJ1-4	TRBV6-2/TRBV6-3	CASSSRGGGTNEKLFF
TRBJ2-7	TRBV6-1	CASRDRGRNEQYF
TRBJ1-3	TRBV11-2	CASSLEGQAGINAGNTIYF
TRBJ1-2	TRBV6-5	CASSPDRTNGYTF
TRBJ1-4	TRBV19	CASSAGQPTNEKLFF
TRBJ1-1	TRBV19	CASSTRQENTEAFF
TRBJ1-1	TRBV11-2	CASSLDLRLNRVRNTEAFF
TRBJ2-3	TRBV9	CASSVLAQDTQYF
TRBJ1-5	TRBV7-8	CASSLGTDRGQHF
TRBJ1-1	TRBV7-3	CASSLFEESEAFF
TRBJ2-5	TRBV7-9	CASSLRTGGVETQYF
TRBJ2-1	TRBV9	CASSPGSYNEQFF
TRBJ1-1	TRBV29-1	CSAGQGTEAFF